Each of the 29 T cell receptor beta chains below was sequenced from the same sample in a study of post-analysis software for immune sequencing data. Carried by the TCR beta cDNA libraries were unique molecular identifiers. TCRdb re-derived calls from the PCR reads in MiXCR, one entry per CDR3 protein. The sample has hundreds of thousands of distinct CDR3 sequences, around 47% seen once; the top ten hold 1.5% to 2%. Their antigens remain unidentified. Study-level findings and limits: Roughly five TRBV segments were more frequent in patients than controls; TRBV5-6, TRBV5-1 and TRBV20-1 belonged to this group.

The sample taken for sequencing was blood. These receptors came from a girl aged 10 to 17 with multiple sclerosis.

This chain uses TRBV6-2 or TRBV6-3 with TRBJ1-5; no clear D gene. The CDR3 sequence is 15 residues long. Germline CDR1 reads MNHEY; CDR2 reads SVGEGT. V lost 2 bases to trimming and J lost 5 bases, with 13 bases between them. In nucleotides, the CDR3 is TGTGCCAGCAGTTACGGACGGATGTCGGATCAGCCCCAGCATTTT. Its protein product is CASSYGRMSDQPQHF.

V and J are TRBV27 and TRBJ1-2; 8 nucleotides line up with TRBD1. CDR1 is MNHEY and CDR2 is SMNVEV in the germline V gene (reference sequence). The CDR3 sequence is 14 residues long. The V segment lost 4 bases and the J segment 8 bases; nucleotides outside the gene matches: 9. The CDR3 reads CASSSLGQGGGYTF. CDR3 nucleotides: TGTGCCAGCAGTTCCCTCGGACAGGGCGGGGGCTACACCTTC.

This clonotype was recorded at least ten times. The gene calls are TRBV20-1 and TRBJ2-5, with TRBD1 as a possible D gene (5 bases). The CDR3 extends over 11 amino acids. Germline V gives CDR1 DFQATT, CDR2 SNEGSKA (reference sequence). In nucleotides, the CDR3 is TGCAGCCTAGGGGTCGGAGAGACCCAGTACTTC. This sequence encodes CSLGVGETQYF.

This chain links TRBV5-1 with TRBJ2-3, with 11 bases matching TRBD2. The CDR3 is 16 amino acids. Germline V lookup: CDR1 SGHRS, CDR2 YFSETQ. The ends lost 0 bases at V and 2 bases at J; junction bases unmatched: 2. The CDR3 protein is CASSLGTSGFTDTQYF. In DNA, the CDR3 is TGCGCCAGCAGCTTGGGGACTAGCGGGTTCACAGATACGCAGTATTTT.

The chain couples TRBV5-1 to TRBJ2-3; the D gene is possibly TRBD2 (6 bases). The germline V gene has CDR1 SGHRS and CDR2 YFSETQ. V was clipped by 4 bases and J by 0 bases, with 12 bases between them. The CDR3 contains 15 residues. The CDR3 protein is CASSPTAGSTDTQYF. In DNA form, the CDR3 reads TGCGCCAGCAGCCCCACTGCGGGGAGCACAGATACGCAGTATTTT.

The chain couples TRBV5-6 to TRBJ2-5; no reliable D call. Between the trimmed V and J ends, which lost 2 bases and 2 bases, there was a span of 7 bases. The CDR3 extends over 13 amino acids. The germline CDR1 and CDR2 sequences are SGHDT and YYEEEE. The CDR3 here is CASSLYGQETQYF. The CDR3 DNA is TGTGCCAGCAGCTTATACGGACAAGAGACCCAGTACTTC.

The chain combines TRBV5-1 with TRBJ1-1; D ambiguous. In germline, CDR1 is SGHRS, CDR2 YFSETQ. The CDR3 has 12 amino acids. The V gene lost 6 bases and the J gene lost 7 bases, with 13 bases spanning the gap. The CDR3 loop reads CASNDKGGEAFF. In DNA, the CDR3 is TGCGCCAGCAACGACAAAGGTGGTGAAGCTTTCTTT.

This sequence joins TRBV6-4 and TRBJ2-1, with TRBD2 identical over 8 bases. Germline CDR1 and CDR2: MRHNA and SNTAGT. V lost 3 bases and J lost 4; bases outside the gene matches: 2. The CDR3 runs 14 residues. The CDR3 sequence: CASSEVAGYNEQFF. Here the CDR3 DNA reads TGTGCCAGCAGTGAAGTAGCGGGGTACAATGAGCAGTTCTTC.

V usage is TRBV5-1 and J usage is TRBJ2-5, with 11 bases lining up with TRBD2. Trimming took 3 bases from V and 11 from J; bases not matched to a gene: 15. The CDR3 is 16 amino acids. Germline-derived CDR1 and CDR2 are SGHRS and YFSETQ. This chain's CDR3 is CASSSPVVAGGREQYF. The CDR3 nucleotides are TGCGCCAGCAGCTCCCCGGTGGTAGCGGGGGGGCGTGAGCAGTACTTC.

The chain is built from TRBV28 and TRBJ2-7; 7 bases align to TRBD1. The CDR3 is 14 amino acids. In germline, CDR1 is MDHEN, CDR2 SYDVKM. The trim removed 6 bases at V and 3 bases at J, leaving 8 bases unmatched. CDR3 bases: TGTGCCAGCAGGTCGACAGGGAGAGGCTACGAGCAGTACTTC. Translation gives CASRSTGRGYEQYF.

In its sample, this clonotype was seen once. This rearrangement joins TRBV19 to TRBJ1-5; D gene ambiguous. Germline CDR1 and CDR2: LNHDA and SQIVND (reference sequence). Trimming left V 7 bases short and J 2 bases short, with 12 bases between. The CDR3 spans 14 residues. DNA of the CDR3: TGTGCCAGTACTCCAGGTTCCGGCAATCAGCCCCAGCATTTT. It codes for CASTPGSGNQPQHF.

The chain has TRBV12-3 or TRBV12-4 and TRBJ2-3; TRBD2 matches 7 bases. V lost 5 bases and J lost 5; bases outside the gene matches: 7. CDR3 size: 14 residues. CDR3 sequence reads: CASSPEGRGDTQYF. The DNA of the CDR3 is TGTGCCAGCAGTCCTGAGGGGAGGGGAGATACGCAGTATTTT.

The chain couples TRBV5-1 to TRBJ2-1; D unresolved. V was cut by 0 bases and J by 2 bases, with 6 bases left in between. In germline, CDR1 is SGHRS, CDR2 YFSETQ. This CDR3 comprises 14 residues. The DNA for the CDR3 is TGCGCCAGCAGCTTGGACAGTACCTACAATGAGCAGTTCTTC. Protein sequence: CASSLDSTYNEQFF.

This clonotype came up a few times. The V call is TRBV12-3 or TRBV12-4, the J call TRBJ2-7; no definite D call. The CDR3 is made up of 14 amino acids. V shed 4 bases and J shed 3 bases, with 13 bases lying between them. CDR3 region: CASSYIGDHYEQYF. In DNA, the CDR3 is TGTGCCAGCAGTTATATCGGAGATCACTACGAGCAGTACTTC.

This clonotype was observed once. The chain joins TRBV6-5 to TRBJ1-5; D remains ambiguous. V gave up 6 bases and J gave up 1 base, with 13 bases separating them. Germline V lookup: CDR1 MNHEY, CDR2 SVGAGI. The CDR3 runs 15 residues. The CDR3 DNA sequence: TGTGCCAGCAGCCCCCGTGTAGGGAGCAATCAGCCCCAGCATTTT. The encoded protein is CASSPRVGSNQPQHF.

This clonotype was observed once. The chain links TRBV19 to TRBJ2-7; 9 positions match TRBD1. TRBJ2-5 explains the end of the DNA better; the J call may be wrong. Germline CDR1 is LNHDA and CDR2 is SQIVND (reference sequence). CDR3 length equals 13 residues. The CDR3 nucleotides read TGTGCCAGTAGTACACAGGGGGCAAAGACCCAGTACTTC. Protein product: CASSTQGAKTQYF.

V usage is TRBV5-1 and J usage is TRBJ1-1, with D possibly TRBD1 on 5 matching bases. V was pared by 1 base and J by 2 bases, with 15 bases between. The length of the CDR3 is 16 residues. CDR1 is SGHRS and CDR2 is YFSETQ in the germline V gene. The CDR3 sequence: CASSLLRAGKNTEAFF. DNA of the CDR3: TGCGCCAGCAGCTTGCTTCGGGCAGGGAAAAACACTGAAGCTTTCTTT.

For the CDR3, the DNA is TGTACCACCGGAGGACAGGCCGCAACTAATGAAAAACTGTTTTTT. Protein: CTTGGQAATNEKLFF. This chain uses TRBV10-3 with TRBJ1-4; TRBD1 agrees at 7 bases. Germline V CDR1 and CDR2: ENHRY, SYGVKD. CDR3 length equals 15 residues.

The chain uses TRBV7-2 and TRBJ2-3; the D gene is possibly TRBD2 (6 bases). Germline CDR1 is SGHTA and CDR2 is FQGNSA. V was pared by 1 base and J by 4 bases, with 12 bases between. There are 15 residues in the CDR3. Here the CDR3 reads CASSLDSGTSDTQYF. The CDR3 DNA is TGTGCCAGCAGCTTAGATAGCGGCACTTCAGATACGCAGTATTTT.

The chain has TRBV9 and TRBJ2-3; no definite D call. This CDR3 has 13 residues. CDR1 and CDR2 (germline): SGDLS, YYNGEE. The germline V and J ends were trimmed by 1 base and 2 bases, with 5 bases remaining between them. CDR3 coding DNA: TGTGCCAGCAGCGTAACTCTCACAGATACGCAGTATTTT. Translated, it gives CASSVTLTDTQYF.

V and J are TRBV14 and TRBJ2-5; D gene ambiguous. CDR1 is SGHDN and CDR2 is FVKESK in the germline V gene. The germline V and J ends were trimmed by 8 bases and 4 bases, with 14 bases remaining between them. The length of the CDR3 is 13 residues. The CDR3 region has the DNA TGTGCCAGCGCTGGGGATTTGGGAGAGACCCAGTACTTC. As protein: CASAGDLGETQYF.

The rearrangement uses TRBV6-2 or TRBV6-3 and TRBJ2-5, with 9 bases that match TRBD1. V was clipped by 6 bases and J by 2 bases; unmatched bases: 7. The CDR3 is made up of 15 amino acids. In germline, CDR1 is MNHEY, CDR2 SVGEGT. CDR3 protein: CASSWGQGGQETQYF. In DNA form, the CDR3 reads TGTGCCAGCAGCTGGGGACAGGGAGGTCAAGAGACCCAGTACTTC.

This clonotype was seen more than once but under ten times. Being one base from a much bigger clone, this may be a read error. Written as DNA, the CDR3 is TGTGTCAGCAGTTACCATGGGAGGGTGGGAAGCACAGATACGCAGTATTTT. It yields the protein CVSSYHGRVGSTDTQYF. V and J are TRBV6-2 or TRBV6-3 and TRBJ2-3; 7 nucleotides agree with TRBD2. The CDR3 has 17 amino acids. Germline lookup yields CDR1 MNHEY and CDR2 SVGEGT.

The CDR3 loop is CASSLHGSSSTDTQYF. CDR3 DNA sequence: TGTGCCAGCAGTTTACACGGATCATCTAGCACAGATACGCAGTATTTT. The chain employs TRBV12-3 or TRBV12-4 and TRBJ2-3; D uncertain. The CDR3 is made up of 16 amino acids. The V and J ends lost 2 bases and 0 bases respectively, with 12 bases between them.

This clonotype was detected a few times. The chain recombines TRBV4-1 with TRBJ1-4; 12 nucleotides match TRBD1. V shed 3 bases, J shed 2 bases, and the junction held 1 base outside the gene matches. CDR3 size: 16 residues. Germline CDR1 is MGHRA and CDR2 is YSYEKL. The CDR3 sequence is CASSQGQGATNEKLFF. The DNA of the CDR3 is TGCGCCAGCAGCCAGGGACAGGGGGCTACTAATGAAAAACTGTTTTTT.

The chain links TRBV5-1 to TRBJ1-2, with D perhaps matching TRBD1 (6 bases). Germline CDR1 and CDR2: SGHRS and YFSETQ. The CDR3 covers 13 residues. With 7 bases removed from V and 7 bases from J, the gap between germline ends came to 17 bases. The CDR3 DNA follows: TGCGCCAGCTGGGATCGGGCAGGGGCTGGCTACACCTTC. Translation: CASWDRAGAGYTF.

This clonotype was seen more than once but under ten times. The V gene is TRBV7-2, the J gene TRBJ2-5; D is ambiguous. The CDR3 runs 13 residues. Germline V CDR1 and CDR2: SGHTA, FQGNSA. Trimming shortened V by 3 bases and J by 5 bases, and 10 bases separated the two germline ends. The CDR3 sequence: CASSFDRLETQYF. In nucleotides, the CDR3 is TGTGCCAGCAGCTTCGACCGCCTGGAGACCCAGTACTTC. Combining the CDR3 with reference TRBV7-2 and TRBJ2-5 gives the whole variable domain GAGVSQSPSNKVTEKGKDVELRCDPISGHTALYWYRQSLGQGLEFLIYFQGNSAPDKSGLPSDRFSAERTGGSVSTLTIQRTQQEDSAVYLCASSFDRLETQYFGPGTRLLVL.

Comments on this clonotype: Mismatch with germline at one junction end may stem from a read error. The V call is TRBV7-7, the J call TRBJ2-6; tentatively, D is TRBD1 (5 bases). The CDR3 length is 13 residues. Germline V gives CDR1 SSHAT, CDR2 FNYEAQ (reference sequence). CDR3 region: CASRATGANVLTF. Here the CDR3 DNA reads TGTGCTAGCAGGGCTACTGGGGCCAACGTCCTGACTTTC.

The V and J genes are TRBV12-3 or TRBV12-4 and TRBJ1-2; 11 bases fit TRBD1. This CDR3 has 17 residues. J gave up 5 bases and V 4 bases, and 12 bases lay outside the gene matches. The CDR3 is CASSSGQGAGKWYGYTF. CDR3 coding DNA: TGTGCCAGCAGTTCTGGACAGGGGGCGGGAAAGTGGTATGGCTACACCTTC.